The T cell receptor (beta chain) described here comes from a study of identical twins. Comments on this clonotype: Its antigen is not identified.

CDR3 length: 15 amino acids. V shed 4 bases and J 4 bases; nucleotides not matched to a gene: 6. Germline V gives CDR1 KGHDR, CDR2 SFDVKD. TCRdb passed the 5' RACE reads through MiXCR, listing each CDR3 protein once. This table has 500,000 or so distinct CDR3 sequences, 13% to 15% appearing once. Study-level findings and limits: Some out-of-frame alpha sequences were shared by twins, and these showed excess low generation probability. Memory repertoires showed no such pattern, whereas abundant cord blood beta clonotypes carried fewer insertions.

In addition, the sample was reused for a study of yellow fever vaccine responses in identical twins.

This TCR was sampled from a woman under 30 in good health. Sequencing was carried out using CD4+ T cells sorted from blood. The rearrangement joins TRBV24-1 to TRBJ2-5, with 9 bases aligning to TRBD1. The CDR3 coding sequence is TGTGCCACCAGTGACCGGGACAGGGACGGAGAGACCCAGTACTTC. Translation gives CATSDRDRDGETQYF.